Presented here are 6 T cell receptor beta chains from one specimen sequenced in a study of T-cell memory formation after mild COVID-19. TCRdb independently ran MiXCR on the 5' RACE reads; one entry per CDR3 protein. The sample contains 350,000 to 450,000 distinct CDR3 sequences, 25% to 30% of which appear only once. Sequencing used PBMCs or a T cell subset sorted from them (not recorded which). The receptors here all came from an adult woman who had mild COVID-19 (a few samples of this study predate the infection). Cell type and time point are not known.

The V call is TRBV11-3, the J call TRBJ2-1; D unresolved. The CDR3 spans 15 residues. Between the trimmed V and J ends, which lost 3 bases and 8 bases, there was a span of 17 bases. Germline V lookup: CDR1 SGHNT, CDR2 YENEEA. In DNA form, the CDR3 reads TGTGCCAGCAGCTTCCCATTAGAGTTGGTCGATGAGCAGTTCTTC. Its translation is CASSFPLELVDEQFF.

The chain employs TRBV4-2 and TRBJ2-7; 10 nucleotides line up with TRBD2. Germline trimming cut 3 bases from V and 4 bases from J; bases unmatched to any gene: 6. CDR3 length: 15 amino acids. Germline CDR1 and CDR2: LGHNA and YNFKEQ. The CDR3 here is CASSQATSGTYEQYF. The DNA for the CDR3 is TGTGCCAGCAGCCAGGCAACTAGCGGGACTTACGAGCAGTACTTC.

The chain has TRBV18 and TRBJ2-1; the match to TRBD2 covers 9 bases. After removal of 6 bases from V and 8 bases from J, the junction contained 11 bases not matched to a gene. This CDR3 spans 15 amino acids. The germline CDR1 and CDR2 sequences are KGHSH and LQKENI. The CDR3 is CASSAGRTSDDEQFF. CDR3 nucleotide sequence: TGTGCCAGCTCGGCTGGGAGGACTAGCGACGATGAGCAGTTCTTC.

The chain has TRBV6-5 and TRBJ1-5; D gene unclear. Trimming took off 2 bases at V and 1 base at J, with 6 bases between the two ends. The CDR3 is 14 residues long. Germline-derived CDR1 and CDR2 are MNHEY and SVGAGI. The CDR3 nucleotides read TGTGCCAGCAGTTACGGTGCCAGCAATCAGCCCCAGCATTTT. Amino acid sequence: CASSYGASNQPQHF.

The chain links TRBV7-9 to TRBJ2-7; the D is unclear. This CDR3 is 15 amino acids long. V lost 4 bases and J lost 2, with 15 bases in between. CDR1 and CDR2 (germline): SEHNR, FQNEAQ (reference sequence). This chain's CDR3 is CASSSRAGIPYEQYF. CDR3 DNA sequence: TGTGCCAGCAGCTCCCGTGCCGGTATTCCCTACGAGCAGTACTTC.

This clonotype was detected only a few times. The chain uses TRBV4-1 and TRBJ2-1; unclear D gene. Per the germline V gene, CDR1 is MGHRA and CDR2 is YSYEKL. The V end was cut by 1 base, the J end by 2 bases, with 9 bases between. This CDR3 has 15 residues. The CDR3 spells CASSQGQVPYNEQFF. The CDR3, as DNA: TGCGCCAGCAGCCAAGGCCAGGTCCCCTACAATGAGCAGTTCTTC.